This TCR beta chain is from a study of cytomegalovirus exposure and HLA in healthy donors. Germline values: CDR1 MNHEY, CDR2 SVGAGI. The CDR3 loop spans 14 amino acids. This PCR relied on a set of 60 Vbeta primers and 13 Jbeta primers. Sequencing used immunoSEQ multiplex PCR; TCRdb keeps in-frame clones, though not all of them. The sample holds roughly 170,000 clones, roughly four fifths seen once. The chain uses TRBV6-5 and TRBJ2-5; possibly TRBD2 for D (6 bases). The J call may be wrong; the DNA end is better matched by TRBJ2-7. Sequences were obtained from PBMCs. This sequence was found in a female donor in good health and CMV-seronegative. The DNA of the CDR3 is TGTGCCAGCAGTTACAAGGAGGGGTTCTACGAGCAGTACTTC. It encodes CASSYKEGFYEQYF.